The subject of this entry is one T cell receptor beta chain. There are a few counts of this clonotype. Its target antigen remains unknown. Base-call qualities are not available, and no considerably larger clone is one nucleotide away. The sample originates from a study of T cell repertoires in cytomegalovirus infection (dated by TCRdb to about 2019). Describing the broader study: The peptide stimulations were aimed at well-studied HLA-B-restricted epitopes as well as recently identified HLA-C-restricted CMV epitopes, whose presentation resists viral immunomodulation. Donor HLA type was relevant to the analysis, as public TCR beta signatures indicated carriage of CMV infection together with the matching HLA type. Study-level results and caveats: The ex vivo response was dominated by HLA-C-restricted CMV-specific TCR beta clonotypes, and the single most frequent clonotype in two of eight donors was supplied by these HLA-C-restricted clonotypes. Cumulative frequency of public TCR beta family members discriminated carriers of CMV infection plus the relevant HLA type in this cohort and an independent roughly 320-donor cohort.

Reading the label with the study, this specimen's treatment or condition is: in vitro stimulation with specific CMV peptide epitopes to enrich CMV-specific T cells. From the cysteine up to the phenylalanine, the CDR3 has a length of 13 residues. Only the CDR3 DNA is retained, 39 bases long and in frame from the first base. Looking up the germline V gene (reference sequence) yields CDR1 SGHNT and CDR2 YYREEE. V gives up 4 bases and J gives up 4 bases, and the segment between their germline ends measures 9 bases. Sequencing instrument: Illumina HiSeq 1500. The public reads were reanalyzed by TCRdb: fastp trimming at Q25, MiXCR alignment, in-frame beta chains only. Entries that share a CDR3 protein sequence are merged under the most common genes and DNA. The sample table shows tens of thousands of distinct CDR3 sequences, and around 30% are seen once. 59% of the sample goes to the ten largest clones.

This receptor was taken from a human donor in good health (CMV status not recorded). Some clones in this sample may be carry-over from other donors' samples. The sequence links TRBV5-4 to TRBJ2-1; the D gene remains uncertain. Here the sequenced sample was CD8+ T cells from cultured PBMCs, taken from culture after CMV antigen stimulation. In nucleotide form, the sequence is TGTGCCAGCAGCCCTACTACATACAATGAGCAGTTCTTC. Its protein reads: CASSPTTYNEQFF.